This T cell receptor (beta chain) derives from a study of beta chain features in type 1 diabetes listed by TCRdb under 2018. Study-wide context: Mean age, gender distribution, total cell number and subset yield did not differ between patients and healthy donors. Naive and central memory subsets were obtained from all 30 or so donors, but regulatory and stem cell-like memory subsets were isolated from only 8 patients and roughly eight healthy donors. A total of 90 million to 120 million sorted cells were examined across all samples, and a strong correlation was observed between cell number per subset and RNA yield. In the study, TCRB repertoires of sorted circulating CD4+ T cell subsets from recently diagnosed type 1 diabetes patients were compared with those of matched healthy donors.

General findings and caveats noted by the study authors: Shorter templates might be favored by PCR, yet because patient and control samples were amplified and corrected together, any such skew would affect both groups equally. In all four CD4+ subsets, TCRB CDR3 length was moderately but significantly shorter in type 1 diabetes patients. Naive, central memory and regulatory TCRB repertoires appeared to be more alike among patients than among healthy donors. Only small numbers of individuals were included in the HLA sub-analyses, which left unresolved whether HLA type had any influence on TCRB rearrangement. Because cDNA rather than genomic DNA was sequenced, highly expressing activated cells could have been over-represented, although no difference in activation and CD3 levels was found between groups. Fewer insertions and more nucleotide deletions at VDJ recombination sites were observed in patients with type 1 diabetes, implying thymic rearrangement abnormalities.

All of the isolated RNA was reverse transcribed with the High Capacity cDNA Reverse Transcription Kit, so expressed TCRB transcripts were sequenced. Deep immunoSEQ sequencing was performed on naive, central memory and regulatory T cell samples, with an average of roughly 3.3 million total reads per sample. Sorted cells were lysed in RLT buffer and RNA was extracted with DNase-treated RNeasy Micro or Mini kits, depending on cell number. To prevent cross-contamination, each cell subset was processed individually, whereas patient and healthy donor samples were processed jointly. The immunoSEQ multiplex PCR was used to amplify TCRB sequences from cDNA, yielding 87-bp fragments that span the CDR3 region. The amplicons were sequenced using the Illumina HiSeq platform. The authors' pipeline ran thus. Synthetic template baselines were used to correct PCR bias computationally, reads within Hamming distance 2 were collapsed together, and singletons that could not be merged were discarded. Reads were aligned to IMGT to assign V, D and J genes, CDR3 length, and insertions or deletions at six rearrangement sites. Within each subset, clonotype counts were normalized to sorted cell number, after which true diversity and Gini coefficients were computed with the tcR R package. The overlap coefficient, calculated on TCRB nucleotide sequences, was used to measure repertoire sharing. TCRdb took this table from immuneACCESS and kept in-frame rearrangements with V and J called. Such tables lack part of the clones; where checked against another copy, unresolved V genes explain under half of the gap, and the rest is unexplained. V and J calls and clone size are given by that table; D and trimming were obtained from the DNA. This sample gives 400,000 or so clones in total; 8.5% to 10% of them show up just once. The top ten constitute about 0.64% of the sample.

A word on this clone: Its antigen is currently not known. No base quality information exists; no much larger clone differs at one position.

From each donor, a single peripheral blood sample of 90 to 150 mL on average was drawn into heparinised tubes. A BD FACSAria II and a panel including CD45RO, CCR7, CD25, CD127, CD95 and CD27 were used to sort naive, central memory, regulatory and stem cell-like memory CD4+ T cells. A purity above 98% was achieved for all sorted populations. Right away, PBMCs were isolated by Lymphoprep density gradient centrifugation and were stained directly, with no culture step. So that batch effects would be minimized, each experiment stained and sorted samples in pairs, pairing one healthy donor with one patient. The germline ends are 8 bases apart after V is trimmed by 0 bases and J by 3 bases. The CDR3, cysteine through phenylalanine, is 14 amino acids long. This entry keeps only the CDR3 DNA: 42 bases, framed from base 1. From the germline V gene, CDR1 is LGHNA and CDR2 is YSLEER.

The sequenced material came from central memory CD4+ T cells from blood. This TCR came from a young man with type 1 diabetes. Recombination connected TRBV4-3 to TRBJ1-2; a tentative D match to TRBD1 spans 5 bases. The CDR3 sequence is CASSQDGGDYGYTF. The base sequence is TGCGCCAGCAGCCAAGATGGAGGGGACTATGGCTACACCTTC.